These T cell receptor beta chains were read from a single sample in a study of shared clonotypes between healthy human individuals. The data were produced by immunoSEQ multiplex PCR, yet TCRdb's version contains in-frame clones alone and is incomplete. The sample holds about 2.4 million clones, approximately 93% seen once. Sequences were obtained from naive CD4+ T cells from PBMCs. The receptors come from a man younger than 35 in good health. Some clones in this sample may be carry-over from other donors' samples. Both conserved end residues are part of each CDR3. Fields, in order: V gene, D gene, CDR3 length, clone size, J gene, CDR3 protein, CDR3 DNA. A D gene is named only where the DNA matches it firmly. Size is stated for part of the rows, as once, few or many counts, or as a class when the clone is expanded.

TRBV11-1	TRBD1	14	.	TRBJ2-3	CASSWDRGTDTQYF	TGTGCCAGCAGCTGGGACAGAGGCACAGATACGCAGTATTTT
TRBV27	.	16	.	TRBJ1-6	CASSFTRRGGNSPLHF	TGTGCCAGCAGTTTTACTCGACGAGGGGGTAACTCACCCCTCCACTTT
TRBV7-6	.	16	.	TRBJ1-4	CASSLGQGQGKEKLFF	TGTGCCAGCAGCTTAGGTCAGGGGCAGGGGAAAGAAAAACTGTTTTTT
TRBV10-3	.	14	.	TRBJ2-3	CATRRDGVTDTQYF	TGTGCCACCCGACGGGACGGAGTGACAGATACGCAGTATTTT
TRBV28	TRBD1	17	once	TRBJ1-4	CARGRTGGVVTNEKLFF	TGTGCCAGGGGTCGGACAGGGGGCGTAGTAACTAATGAAAAACTGTTTTTT
TRBV27	.	14	.	TRBJ2-1	CASSASWGWDEQFF	TGTGCCAGCAGCGCGTCGTGGGGGTGGGATGAGCAGTTCTTC
TRBV5-4	TRBD1	16	.	TRBJ2-7	CASSLGDRGKTYEQYF	TGTGCCAGCAGCTTGGGGGACAGAGGGAAAACCTACGAGCAGTACTTC
TRBV18	.	16	.	TRBJ1-1	CASSSVPGHKDTEAFF	TGTGCCAGCTCATCGGTACCGGGACACAAAGACACTGAAGCTTTCTTT
TRBV6-5	TRBD1	14	.	TRBJ2-1	CASSRDRVGNEQFF	TGTGCCAGCAGCCGGGACAGGGTTGGGAATGAGCAGTTCTTC
TRBV27	TRBD2	17	.	TRBJ2-2	CASSLSGPGRGTGELFF	TGTGCCAGCAGTTTATCGGGACCAGGGAGGGGAACCGGGGAGCTGTTTTTT
TRBV9	TRBD2	18	.	TRBJ2-1	CASSVGSGGASGRVEQFF	TGTGCCAGCAGCGTAGGTAGCGGGGGAGCTAGCGGGAGGGTTGAGCAGTTCTTC
TRBV27	TRBD1	16	.	TRBJ1-5	CASGLNRGLGNQPQHF	TGTGCCAGCGGACTTAACAGGGGGCTGGGCAATCAGCCCCAGCATTTT